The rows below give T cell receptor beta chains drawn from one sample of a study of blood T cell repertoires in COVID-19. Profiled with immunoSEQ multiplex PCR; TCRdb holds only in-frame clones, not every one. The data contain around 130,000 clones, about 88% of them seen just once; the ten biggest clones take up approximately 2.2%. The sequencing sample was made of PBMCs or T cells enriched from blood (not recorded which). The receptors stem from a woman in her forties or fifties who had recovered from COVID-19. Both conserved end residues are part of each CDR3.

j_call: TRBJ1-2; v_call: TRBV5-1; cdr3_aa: CASSLFTDNYGYTF
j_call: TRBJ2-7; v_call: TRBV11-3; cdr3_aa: CASSSTSGGLYEQYF
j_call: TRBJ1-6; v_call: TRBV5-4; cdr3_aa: CASSGAGAPSPLHF
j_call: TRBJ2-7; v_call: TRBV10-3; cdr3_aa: CAIRHGQSMDYEQYF
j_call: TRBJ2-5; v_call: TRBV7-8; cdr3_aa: CASSLGAGAETQYF
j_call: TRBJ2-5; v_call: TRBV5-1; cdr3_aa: CASSLDGGRETQYF
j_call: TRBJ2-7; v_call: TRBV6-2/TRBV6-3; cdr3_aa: CASSYSGPGQGFYEQYF
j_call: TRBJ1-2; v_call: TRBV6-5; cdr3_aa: CASSPTGGGYGYTF
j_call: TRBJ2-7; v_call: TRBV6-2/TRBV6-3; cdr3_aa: CASSYSTPRDQYF
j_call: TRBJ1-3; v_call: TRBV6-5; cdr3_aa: CASSYSLGGSGNTIYF
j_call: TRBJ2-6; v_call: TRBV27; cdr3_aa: CASTGGGANVLTF
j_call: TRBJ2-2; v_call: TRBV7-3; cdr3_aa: CASSSRGPGELFF
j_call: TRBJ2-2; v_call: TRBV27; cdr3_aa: CASSLWTGHTGELFF
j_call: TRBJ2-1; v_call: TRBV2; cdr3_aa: CASSDRGDEQFF
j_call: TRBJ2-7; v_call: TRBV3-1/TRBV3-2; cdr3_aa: CASSPAGQGYEQYF
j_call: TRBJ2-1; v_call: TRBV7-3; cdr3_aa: CASSLFRDGNEQFF
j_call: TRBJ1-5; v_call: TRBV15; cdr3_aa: CATSRERTAVNQPQHF
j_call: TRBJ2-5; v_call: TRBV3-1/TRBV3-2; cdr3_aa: CASSPRSVETQYF
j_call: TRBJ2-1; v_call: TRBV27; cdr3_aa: CASSFYATGVYNEQFF
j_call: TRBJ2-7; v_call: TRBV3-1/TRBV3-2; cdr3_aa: CASSQLDTAYEQYF
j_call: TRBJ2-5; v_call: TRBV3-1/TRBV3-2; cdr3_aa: CASSQGRQETQYF
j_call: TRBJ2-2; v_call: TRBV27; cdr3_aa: CASSLASSFGGELFF
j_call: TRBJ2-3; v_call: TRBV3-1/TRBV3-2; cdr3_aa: CASSQGEAGDADTQYF
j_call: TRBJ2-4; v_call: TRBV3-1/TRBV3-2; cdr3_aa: CASSHRRRRNIQYF
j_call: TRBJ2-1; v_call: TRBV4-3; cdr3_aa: CASSLTSGSSYNEQFF
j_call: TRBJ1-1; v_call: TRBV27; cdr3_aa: CASSLQGENTEAFF
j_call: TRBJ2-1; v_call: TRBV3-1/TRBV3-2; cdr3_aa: CASSPQVVRGNNEQFF
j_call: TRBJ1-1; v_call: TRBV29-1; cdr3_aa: CSGRQIEAFF
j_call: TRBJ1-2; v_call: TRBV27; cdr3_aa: CASRTNGGYYGYTF
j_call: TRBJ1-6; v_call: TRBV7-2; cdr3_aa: CASSPGGSGSSLHF
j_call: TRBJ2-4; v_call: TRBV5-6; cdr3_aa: CASSLGIAKNIQYF
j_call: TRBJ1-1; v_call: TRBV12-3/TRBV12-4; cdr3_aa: CATRLGTGEAFF
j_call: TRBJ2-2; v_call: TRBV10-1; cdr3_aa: CASSESRGQSGELFF
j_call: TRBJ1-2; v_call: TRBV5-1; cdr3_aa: CASSFEQGPEDGYTF
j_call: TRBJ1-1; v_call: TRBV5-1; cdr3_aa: CASSTGQLNTEAFF
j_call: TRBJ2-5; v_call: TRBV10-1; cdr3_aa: CASSAGEGETQYF
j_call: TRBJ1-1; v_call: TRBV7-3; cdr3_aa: CASSSPDRGTEAFF
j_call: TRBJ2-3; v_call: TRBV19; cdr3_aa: CASSGGGASTDTQYF
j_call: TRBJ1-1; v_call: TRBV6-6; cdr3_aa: CASSRIAPEVQNTEAFF
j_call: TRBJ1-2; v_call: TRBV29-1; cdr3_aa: CSVERGGSRGYTF
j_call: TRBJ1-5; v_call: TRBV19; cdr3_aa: CASSIDPGIQPQHF
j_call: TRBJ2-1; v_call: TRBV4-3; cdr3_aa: CASSQDSGGALGEQFF
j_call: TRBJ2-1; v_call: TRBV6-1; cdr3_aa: CASSDQGRTDEQFF
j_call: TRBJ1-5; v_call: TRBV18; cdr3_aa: CASSPAGSNQPQHF
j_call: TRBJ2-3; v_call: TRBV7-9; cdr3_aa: CASSPDRGRGDTQYF
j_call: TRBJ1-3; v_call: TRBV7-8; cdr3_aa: CASSSRDRQFSGNTIYF
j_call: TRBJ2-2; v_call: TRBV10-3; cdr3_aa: CAISQGPRTGELFF
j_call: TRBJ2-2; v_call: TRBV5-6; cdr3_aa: CASSLGLAGSGELFF
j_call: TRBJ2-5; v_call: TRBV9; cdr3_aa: CASSVGLAGGTETQYF
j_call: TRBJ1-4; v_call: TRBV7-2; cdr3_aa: CASSLVGTATNEKLFF
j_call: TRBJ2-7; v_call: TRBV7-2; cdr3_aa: CASSGPSSYEQYF
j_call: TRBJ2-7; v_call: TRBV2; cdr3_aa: CASSAARTYEQYF
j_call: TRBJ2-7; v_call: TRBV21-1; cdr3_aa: CASSQLGGVTGDEQYF